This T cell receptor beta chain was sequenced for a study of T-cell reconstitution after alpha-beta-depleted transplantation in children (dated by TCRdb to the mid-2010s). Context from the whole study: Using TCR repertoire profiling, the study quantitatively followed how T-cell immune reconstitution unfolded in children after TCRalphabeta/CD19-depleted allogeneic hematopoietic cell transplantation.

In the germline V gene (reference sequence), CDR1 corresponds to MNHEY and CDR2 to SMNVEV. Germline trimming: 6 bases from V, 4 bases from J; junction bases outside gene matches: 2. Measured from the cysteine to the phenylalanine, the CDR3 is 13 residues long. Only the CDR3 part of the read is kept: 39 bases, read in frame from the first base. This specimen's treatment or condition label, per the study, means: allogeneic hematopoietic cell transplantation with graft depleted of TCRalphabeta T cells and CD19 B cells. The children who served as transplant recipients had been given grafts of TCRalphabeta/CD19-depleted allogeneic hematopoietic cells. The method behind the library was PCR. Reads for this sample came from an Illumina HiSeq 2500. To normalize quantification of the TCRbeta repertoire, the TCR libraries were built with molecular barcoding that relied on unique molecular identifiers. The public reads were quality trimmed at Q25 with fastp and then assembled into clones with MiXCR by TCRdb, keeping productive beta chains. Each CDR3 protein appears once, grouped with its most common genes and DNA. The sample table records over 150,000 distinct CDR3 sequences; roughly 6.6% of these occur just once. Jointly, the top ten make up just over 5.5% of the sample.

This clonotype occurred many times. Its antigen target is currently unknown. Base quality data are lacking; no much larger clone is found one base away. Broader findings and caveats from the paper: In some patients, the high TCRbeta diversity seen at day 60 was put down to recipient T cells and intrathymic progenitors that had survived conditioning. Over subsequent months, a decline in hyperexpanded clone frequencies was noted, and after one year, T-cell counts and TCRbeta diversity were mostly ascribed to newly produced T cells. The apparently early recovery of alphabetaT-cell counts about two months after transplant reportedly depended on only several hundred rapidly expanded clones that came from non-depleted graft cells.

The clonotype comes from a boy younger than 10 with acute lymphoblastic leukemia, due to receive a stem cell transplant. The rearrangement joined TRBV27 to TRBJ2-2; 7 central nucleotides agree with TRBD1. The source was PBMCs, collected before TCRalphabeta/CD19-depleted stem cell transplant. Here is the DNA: TGTGCCAGCAGAACAGGGGTCACCGGGGAGCTGTTTTTT. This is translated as CASRTGVTGELFF.